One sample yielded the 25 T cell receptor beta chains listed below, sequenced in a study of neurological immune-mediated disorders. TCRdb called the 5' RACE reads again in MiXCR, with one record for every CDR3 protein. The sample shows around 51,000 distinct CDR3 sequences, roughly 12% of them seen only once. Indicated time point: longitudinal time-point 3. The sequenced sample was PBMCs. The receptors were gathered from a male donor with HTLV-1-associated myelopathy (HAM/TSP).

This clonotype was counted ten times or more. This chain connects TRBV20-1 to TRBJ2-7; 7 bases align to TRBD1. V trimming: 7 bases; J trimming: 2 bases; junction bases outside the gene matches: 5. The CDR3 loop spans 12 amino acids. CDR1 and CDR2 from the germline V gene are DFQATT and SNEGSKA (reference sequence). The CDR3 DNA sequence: TGCAGTGTTCCGGGACAGACCTACGAGCAGTACTTC. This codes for CSVPGQTYEQYF.

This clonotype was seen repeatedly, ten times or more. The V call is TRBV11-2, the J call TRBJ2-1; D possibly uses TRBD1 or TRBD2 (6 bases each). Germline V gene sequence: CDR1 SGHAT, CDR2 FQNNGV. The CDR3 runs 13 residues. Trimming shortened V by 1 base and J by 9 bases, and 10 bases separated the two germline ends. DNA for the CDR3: TGTGCCAGCAGCTTAGTAAGGGGGGCTGAGCAGTTCTTC. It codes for CASSLVRGAEQFF.

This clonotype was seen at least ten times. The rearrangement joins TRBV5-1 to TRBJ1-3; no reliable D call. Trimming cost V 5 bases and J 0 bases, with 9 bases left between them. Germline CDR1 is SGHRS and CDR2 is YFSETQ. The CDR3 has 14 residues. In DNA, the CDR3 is TGCGCCAGCAGGAAAGACATCTCTGGAAACACCATATATTTT. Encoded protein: CASRKDISGNTIYF. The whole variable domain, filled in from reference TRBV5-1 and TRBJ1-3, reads KAGVTQTPRYLIKTRGQQVTLSCSPISGHRSVSWYQQTPGQGLQFLFEYFSETQRNKGNFPGRFSGRQFSNSRSEMNVSTLELGDSALYLCASRKDISGNTIYFGEGSWLTVV.

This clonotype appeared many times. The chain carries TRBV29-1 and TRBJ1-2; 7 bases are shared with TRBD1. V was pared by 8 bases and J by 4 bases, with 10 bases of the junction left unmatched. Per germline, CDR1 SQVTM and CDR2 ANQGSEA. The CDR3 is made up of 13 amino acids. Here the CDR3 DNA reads TGCAGCATAGGAGAGGCAGGGGGCTATGGCTACACCTTC. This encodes CSIGEAGGYGYTF. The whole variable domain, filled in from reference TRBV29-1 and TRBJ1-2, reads SAVISQKPSRDICQRGTSLTIQCQVDSQVTMMFWYRQQPGQSLTLIATANQGSEATYESGFVIDKFPISRPNLTFSTLTVSNMSPEDSSIYLCSIGEAGGYGYTFGSGTRLTVV.

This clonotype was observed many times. In DNA, the CDR3 is TGCGCCAGCAGCTTGGATCCCCTAGGAAGCACAGATACGCAGTATTTT. This translates into CASSLDPLGSTDTQYF. The rearrangement joins TRBV5-1 to TRBJ2-3; D gene uncertain. The CDR3 has 16 amino acids. Trimming pared 0 bases from V and 0 bases from J, leaving 11 bases between. Germline loops: CDR1 SGHRS, CDR2 YFSETQ.

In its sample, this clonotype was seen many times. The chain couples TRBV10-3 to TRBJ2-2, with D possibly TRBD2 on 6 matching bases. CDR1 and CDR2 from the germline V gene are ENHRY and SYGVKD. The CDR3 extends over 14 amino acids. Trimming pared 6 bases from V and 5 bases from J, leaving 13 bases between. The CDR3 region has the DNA TGTGCCATCAGGTCCGGGAGCCTGACCGGGGAGCTGTTTTTT. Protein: CAIRSGSLTGELFF.

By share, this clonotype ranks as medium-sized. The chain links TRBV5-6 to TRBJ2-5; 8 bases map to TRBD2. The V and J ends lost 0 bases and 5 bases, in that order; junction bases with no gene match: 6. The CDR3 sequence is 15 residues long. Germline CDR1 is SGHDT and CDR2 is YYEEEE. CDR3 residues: CASSLVAGGRETQYF. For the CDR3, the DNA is TGTGCCAGCAGCTTGGTCGCGGGGGGCCGGGAGACCCAGTACTTC.

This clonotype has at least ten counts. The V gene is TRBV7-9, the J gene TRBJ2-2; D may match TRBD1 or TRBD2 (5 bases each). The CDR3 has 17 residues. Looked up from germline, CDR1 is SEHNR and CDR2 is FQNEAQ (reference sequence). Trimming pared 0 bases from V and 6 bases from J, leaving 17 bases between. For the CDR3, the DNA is TGTGCCAGCAGCTTAGCGCTGGGACGTGGTGGGGCCGGGGAGCTGTTTTTT. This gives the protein CASSLALGRGGAGELFF.

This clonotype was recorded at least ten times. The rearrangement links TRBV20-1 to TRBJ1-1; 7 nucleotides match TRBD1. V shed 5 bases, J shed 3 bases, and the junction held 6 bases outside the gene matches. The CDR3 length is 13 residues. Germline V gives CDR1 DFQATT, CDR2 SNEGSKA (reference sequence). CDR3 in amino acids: CSAPGQPHTEAFF. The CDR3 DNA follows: TGCAGTGCTCCGGGACAGCCACACACTGAAGCTTTCTTT.

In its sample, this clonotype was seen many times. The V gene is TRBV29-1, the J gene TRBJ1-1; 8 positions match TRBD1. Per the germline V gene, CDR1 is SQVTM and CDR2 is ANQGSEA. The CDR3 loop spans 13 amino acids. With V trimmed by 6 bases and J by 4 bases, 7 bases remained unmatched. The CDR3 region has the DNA TGCAGCGTCGCCAGGGGGCAGGGCACTGAAGCTTTCTTT. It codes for CSVARGQGTEAFF.

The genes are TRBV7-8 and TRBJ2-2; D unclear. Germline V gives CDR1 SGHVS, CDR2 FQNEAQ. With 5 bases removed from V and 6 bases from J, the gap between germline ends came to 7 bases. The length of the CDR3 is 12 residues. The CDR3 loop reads CASSPFAGELFF. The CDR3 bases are TGTGCCAGCAGCCCGTTTGCCGGGGAGCTGTTTTTT.

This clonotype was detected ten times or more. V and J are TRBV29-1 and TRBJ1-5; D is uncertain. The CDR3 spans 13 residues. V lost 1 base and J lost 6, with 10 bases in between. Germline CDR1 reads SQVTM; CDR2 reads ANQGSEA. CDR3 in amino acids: CSVEVGIGQPQHF. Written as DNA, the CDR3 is TGCAGCGTTGAAGTGGGAATCGGTCAGCCCCAGCATTTT.

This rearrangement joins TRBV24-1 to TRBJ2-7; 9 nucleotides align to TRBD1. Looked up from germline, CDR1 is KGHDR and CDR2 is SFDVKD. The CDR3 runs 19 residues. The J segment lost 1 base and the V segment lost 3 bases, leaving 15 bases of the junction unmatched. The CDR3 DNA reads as TGTGCCACCAGTGATCCAGCTGGACAGGGGCCTTTTGATTCCTACGAGCAGTACTTC. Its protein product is CATSDPAGQGPFDSYEQYF.

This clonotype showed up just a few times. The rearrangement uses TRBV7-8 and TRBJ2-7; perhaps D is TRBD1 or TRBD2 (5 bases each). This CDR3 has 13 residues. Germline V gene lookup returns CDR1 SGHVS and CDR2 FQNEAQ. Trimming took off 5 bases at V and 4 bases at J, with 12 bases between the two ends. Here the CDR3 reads CASSPQRGYEQYF. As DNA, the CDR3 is TGTGCCAGCAGCCCCCAGAGGGGATACGAGCAGTACTTC.

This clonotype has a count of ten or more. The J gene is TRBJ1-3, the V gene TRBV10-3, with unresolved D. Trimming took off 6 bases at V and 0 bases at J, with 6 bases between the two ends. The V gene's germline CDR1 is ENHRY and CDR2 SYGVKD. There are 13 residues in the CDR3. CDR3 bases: TGTGCCATCAGACAACCCTCTGGAAACACCATATATTTT. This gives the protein CAIRQPSGNTIYF.

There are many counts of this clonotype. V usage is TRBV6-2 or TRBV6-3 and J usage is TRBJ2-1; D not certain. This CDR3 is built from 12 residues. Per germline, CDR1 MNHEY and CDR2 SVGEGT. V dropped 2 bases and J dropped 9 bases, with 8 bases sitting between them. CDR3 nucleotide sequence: TGTGCCAGCAGTTACACGGTTAGTGAGCAGTTCTTC. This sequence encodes CASSYTVSEQFF.

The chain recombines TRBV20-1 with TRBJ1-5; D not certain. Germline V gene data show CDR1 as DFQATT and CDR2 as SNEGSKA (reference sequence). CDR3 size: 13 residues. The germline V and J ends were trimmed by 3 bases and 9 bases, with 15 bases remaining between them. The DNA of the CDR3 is TGCAGTGCTAGCGGGATGGCGCATCGGCCCCAGCATTTT. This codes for CSASGMAHRPQHF.

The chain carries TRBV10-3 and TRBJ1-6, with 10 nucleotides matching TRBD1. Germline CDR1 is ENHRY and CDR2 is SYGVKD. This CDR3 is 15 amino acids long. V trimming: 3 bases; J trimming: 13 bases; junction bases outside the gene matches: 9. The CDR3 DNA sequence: TGTGCCATCAGTGAATGGGACAGGGGTAATTTGCCCCTCCACTTT. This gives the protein CAISEWDRGNLPLHF.

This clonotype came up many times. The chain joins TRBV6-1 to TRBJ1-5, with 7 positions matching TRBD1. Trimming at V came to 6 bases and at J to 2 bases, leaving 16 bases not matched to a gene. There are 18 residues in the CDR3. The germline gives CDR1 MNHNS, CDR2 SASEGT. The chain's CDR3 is CASRHRDSPSGGNQPQHF. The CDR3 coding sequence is TGTGCCAGCAGACACCGGGACAGTCCCTCAGGTGGCAATCAGCCCCAGCATTTT.

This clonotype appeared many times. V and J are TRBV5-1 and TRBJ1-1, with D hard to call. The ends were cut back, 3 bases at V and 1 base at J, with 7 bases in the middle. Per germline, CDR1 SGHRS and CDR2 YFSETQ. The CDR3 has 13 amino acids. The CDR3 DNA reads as TGCGCCAGCAGCTCGCTCGGGAACACTGAAGCTTTCTTT. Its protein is CASSSLGNTEAFF.

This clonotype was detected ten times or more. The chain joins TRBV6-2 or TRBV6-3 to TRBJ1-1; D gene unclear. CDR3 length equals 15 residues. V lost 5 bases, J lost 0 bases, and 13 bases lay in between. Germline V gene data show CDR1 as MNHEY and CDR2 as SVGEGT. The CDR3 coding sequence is TGTGCCAGCAGTCAGTCCGCGTCGATGAACACTGAAGCTTTCTTT. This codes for CASSQSASMNTEAFF.

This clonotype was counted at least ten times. The CDR3 loop reads CASREGGPTDTQYF. The CDR3 DNA sequence: TGTGCCAGCAGGGAGGGGGGGCCCACAGATACGCAGTATTTT. The chain is built from TRBV3-1 and TRBJ2-3, with a weak D call TRBD2 (7 bases). Trimming left V 6 bases short and J 2 bases short, with 12 bases between. The CDR3 runs to 14 residues. The germline V gene has CDR1 LGHDT and CDR2 YNNKEL (reference sequence).

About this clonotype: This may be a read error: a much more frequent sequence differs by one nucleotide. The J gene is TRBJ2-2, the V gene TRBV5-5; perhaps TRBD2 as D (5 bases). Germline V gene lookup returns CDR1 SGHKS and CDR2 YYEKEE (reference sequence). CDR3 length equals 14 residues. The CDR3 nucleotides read TGTGCCAGCAGCTTCACCTCGAACACCGGGGATCTGTTTTTT. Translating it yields CASSFTSNTGDLFF.

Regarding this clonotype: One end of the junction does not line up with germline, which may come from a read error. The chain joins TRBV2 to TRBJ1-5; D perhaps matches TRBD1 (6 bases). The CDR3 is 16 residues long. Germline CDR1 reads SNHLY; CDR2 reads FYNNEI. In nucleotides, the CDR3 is TGTGCCAGCAGTGAAGCACCCAGGGGCAGCAGTCAGCCCCAGCATTTT. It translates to CASSEAPRGSSQPQHF.

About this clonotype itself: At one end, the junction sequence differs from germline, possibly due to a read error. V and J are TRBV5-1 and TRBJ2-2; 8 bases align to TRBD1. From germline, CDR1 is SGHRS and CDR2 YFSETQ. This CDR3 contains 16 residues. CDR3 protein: CASSSGQGVRTVELFF. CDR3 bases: TGCGCCAGCAGTTCCGGACAGGGTGTGCGCACCGTGGAGCTGTTTTTT.